These T cell receptor beta chains were read from a single sample in a study of blood T cell repertoires in COVID-19. Produced via immunoSEQ multiplex PCR; TCRdb's table is partial and in-frame only. The sample has some 340,000 clones; 75% to 90% are singletons. The sequenced sample was peripheral blood. These receptors were taken from a young woman with acute or convalescent COVID-19. CDR3s include the opening cysteine and the closing phenylalanine or tryptophan. Each record gives: CDR3 protein, CDR3 DNA, V gene, clone size, J gene, D gene. A D gene is named only where the DNA matches it firmly. Not every row has a clone size; where given, it reads once, few, many or a size class.

CDR3aa: CASSEMGHGAEKLFF; CDR3nt: TGTGCCAGCAGTGAAATGGGACACGGCGCCGAGAAACTGTTTTTT; v_gene: TRBV2; abundance: few; j_gene: TRBJ1-4; d_gene: NA
CDR3aa: CASSTDRSNYGYTF; CDR3nt: TGTGCCAGTAGTACCGACAGGTCTAACTATGGCTACACCTTC; v_gene: TRBV19; abundance: few; j_gene: TRBJ1-2; d_gene: NA
CDR3aa: CARSLRDRETEAFF; CDR3nt: TGTGCCAGAAGCTTAAGGGACAGGGAAACTGAAGCTTTCTTT; v_gene: TRBV7-5; abundance: NA; j_gene: TRBJ1-1; d_gene: NA
CDR3aa: CASSLGLAAREADTGELFF; CDR3nt: TGTGCCAGCAGCTTAGGGCTAGCGGCAAGAGAGGCCGACACCGGGGAGCTGTTTTTT; v_gene: TRBV7-2; abundance: NA; j_gene: TRBJ2-2; d_gene: TRBD2
CDR3aa: CASSEPGDSGNTIYF; CDR3nt: TGTGCCAGCAGTGAACCAGGGGACTCTGGAAACACCATATATTTT; v_gene: TRBV25-1; abundance: NA; j_gene: TRBJ1-3; d_gene: NA
CDR3aa: CASTTSSGRAPYEQYF; CDR3nt: TGTGCCAGCACCACGTCTAGCGGGAGGGCCCCCTACGAGCAGTACTTC; v_gene: TRBV27; abundance: NA; j_gene: TRBJ2-7; d_gene: TRBD2
CDR3aa: CASSVGTGVLGEQYF; CDR3nt: TGTGCCAGCAGCGTAGGGACAGGTGTCCTTGGCGAGCAGTACTTC; v_gene: TRBV9; abundance: NA; j_gene: TRBJ2-7; d_gene: TRBD1
CDR3aa: CASREGLASSYEQYF; CDR3nt: TGTGCCAGCAGAGAGGGACTAGCCTCCTCCTACGAGCAGTACTTC; v_gene: TRBV2; abundance: NA; j_gene: TRBJ2-7; d_gene: TRBD2
CDR3aa: CASSQRPEVEAFF; CDR3nt: TGTGCCAGCAGCCAAAGGCCGGAGGTAGAAGCTTTCTTT; v_gene: TRBV3-1/TRBV3-2; abundance: NA; j_gene: TRBJ1-1; d_gene: NA
CDR3aa: CASSDGIAGHNEQFF; CDR3nt: TGTGCCAGCAGTGATGGGATAGCGGGACACAATGAGCAGTTCTTC; v_gene: TRBV2; abundance: NA; j_gene: TRBJ2-1; d_gene: TRBD2
CDR3aa: CASSFRLAGARTQYF; CDR3nt: TGTGCCAGCAGCTTCCGACTAGCGGGGGCCCGTACGCAGTATTTT; v_gene: TRBV13; abundance: few; j_gene: TRBJ2-3; d_gene: TRBD2
CDR3aa: CASSSPGTGNEKLFF; CDR3nt: TGTGCCAGCAGCTCCCCCGGGACAGGGAATGAAAAACTGTTTTTT; v_gene: TRBV9; abundance: NA; j_gene: TRBJ1-4; d_gene: TRBD1
CDR3aa: CASSLDRATSGNTIYF; CDR3nt: TGTGCCAGCAGCTTAGACAGGGCCACATCTGGAAACACCATATATTTT; v_gene: TRBV5-6; abundance: NA; j_gene: TRBJ1-3; d_gene: TRBD1
CDR3aa: CASSVVAFSGANVLTF; CDR3nt: TGTGCCAGCAGCGTAGTGGCATTCTCTGGGGCCAACGTCCTGACTTTC; v_gene: TRBV9; abundance: NA; j_gene: TRBJ2-6; d_gene: NA
CDR3aa: CASSYRGLNTEAFF; CDR3nt: TGTGCCAGCAGTTACAGGGGCCTGAACACTGAAGCTTTCTTT; v_gene: TRBV2; abundance: NA; j_gene: TRBJ1-1; d_gene: TRBD1
CDR3aa: CASSPTSGSSDTQYF; CDR3nt: TGTGCCAGCTCACCGACTAGCGGGAGTTCAGATACGCAGTATTTT; v_gene: TRBV18; abundance: NA; j_gene: TRBJ2-3; d_gene: TRBD2
CDR3aa: CASSFRGTGGLNSPLHF; CDR3nt: TGTGCCAGCAGTTTTCGCGGGACAGGGGGCCTGAATTCACCCCTCCACTTT; v_gene: TRBV27; abundance: NA; j_gene: TRBJ1-6; d_gene: TRBD1
CDR3aa: CASSLIQGASGNTIYF; CDR3nt: TGTGCCAGCAGCTTGATACAGGGGGCATCGGGAAACACCATATATTTT; v_gene: TRBV5-6; abundance: NA; j_gene: TRBJ1-3; d_gene: TRBD1
CDR3aa: CASSRREGQGNYEQYF; CDR3nt: TGCGCCAGCAGCCGGAGGGAGGGACAGGGGAACTACGAGCAGTACTTC; v_gene: TRBV5-1; abundance: NA; j_gene: TRBJ2-7; d_gene: TRBD1
CDR3aa: CASSESSAYNSPLHF; CDR3nt: TGTGCCAGCAGTGAGTCGAGTGCCTATAATTCACCCCTCCACTTT; v_gene: TRBV2; abundance: NA; j_gene: TRBJ1-6; d_gene: NA
CDR3aa: CASSVDQEGRTYEQYF; CDR3nt: TGTGCCAGCAGCGTAGACCAGGAGGGGCGAACCTACGAGCAGTACTTC; v_gene: TRBV9; abundance: NA; j_gene: TRBJ2-7; d_gene: NA
CDR3aa: CASSPLDRGGNTIYF; CDR3nt: TGTGCCAGCAGCCCGCTGGACAGGGGTGGAAACACCATATATTTT; v_gene: TRBV7-9; abundance: NA; j_gene: TRBJ1-3; d_gene: TRBD1
CDR3aa: CASSSTARGNYGYTF; CDR3nt: TGTGCCAGCAGTTCAACAGCCAGGGGGAACTATGGCTACACCTTC; v_gene: TRBV7-9; abundance: NA; j_gene: TRBJ1-2; d_gene: TRBD1
CDR3aa: CASRGQGYSPLHF; CDR3nt: TGTGCCAGCAGGGGACAGGGCTATTCACCCCTCCACTTT; v_gene: TRBV4-2; abundance: once; j_gene: TRBJ1-6; d_gene: TRBD1
CDR3aa: CASSSRWGLSGYTF; CDR3nt: TGTGCCAGCAGCTCTCGGTGGGGGCTCTCTGGCTACACCTTC; v_gene: TRBV5-6; abundance: once; j_gene: TRBJ1-2; d_gene: NA
CDR3aa: CASSEYRGGSSSPLHF; CDR3nt: TGTGCCAGCAGTGAATATCGGGGTGGAAGTTCCTCACCCCTCCACTTT; v_gene: TRBV25-1; abundance: NA; j_gene: TRBJ1-6; d_gene: NA
CDR3aa: CASSQESGEGYGYTF; CDR3nt: TGCGCCAGCAGCCAAGAATCAGGGGAGGGGTATGGCTACACCTTC; v_gene: TRBV4-1; abundance: NA; j_gene: TRBJ1-2; d_gene: NA
CDR3aa: CASSIETGGYTF; CDR3nt: TGTGCCAGCAGCATTGAGACGGGGGGCTACACCTTC; v_gene: TRBV9; abundance: NA; j_gene: TRBJ1-2; d_gene: NA
CDR3aa: CASSSRITGTINSYEQYF; CDR3nt: TGTGCCAGCAGCTCCAGAATTACCGGGACAATAAACTCCTACGAGCAGTACTTC; v_gene: TRBV5-6; abundance: few; j_gene: TRBJ2-7; d_gene: NA
CDR3aa: CASSLRAGYGYTF; CDR3nt: TGTGCCAGCTCCCTTAGGGCGGGATATGGCTACACCTTC; v_gene: TRBV28; abundance: NA; j_gene: TRBJ1-2; d_gene: NA
CDR3aa: CASSRQGEGNTGELFF; CDR3nt: TGTGCCAGCAGCCGACAGGGTGAGGGTAACACCGGGGAGCTGTTTTTT; v_gene: TRBV2; abundance: NA; j_gene: TRBJ2-2; d_gene: TRBD1
CDR3aa: CASSPGITRNQPQHF; CDR3nt: TGTGCCAGCAGTCCCGGTATCACGCGCAATCAGCCCCAGCATTTT; v_gene: TRBV5-8; abundance: NA; j_gene: TRBJ1-5; d_gene: NA
CDR3aa: CASSLVTGSGNTIYF; CDR3nt: TGTGCCAGCAGCTTGGTCACAGGCTCTGGAAACACCATATATTTT; v_gene: TRBV5-6; abundance: NA; j_gene: TRBJ1-3; d_gene: NA
CDR3aa: CATSGTGHDEQFF; CDR3nt: TGTGCCACCAGTGGTACAGGGCACGATGAGCAGTTCTTC; v_gene: TRBV24-1; abundance: NA; j_gene: TRBJ2-1; d_gene: NA
CDR3aa: CASSTSGSSYEQYF; CDR3nt: TGTGCCAGCAGTACTAGCGGGTCGTCCTACGAGCAGTACTTC; v_gene: TRBV6-5; abundance: NA; j_gene: TRBJ2-7; d_gene: TRBD2
CDR3aa: CASSIGSHEQFF; CDR3nt: TGCGCCAGCAGCATCGGGAGTCATGAGCAGTTCTTC; v_gene: TRBV5-1; abundance: NA; j_gene: TRBJ2-1; d_gene: NA
CDR3aa: CASSRLGQVSEKLFF; CDR3nt: TGTGCCAGCAGCCGGCTAGGACAGGTTTCTGAAAAACTGTTTTTT; v_gene: TRBV28; abundance: NA; j_gene: TRBJ1-4; d_gene: TRBD1
CDR3aa: CASSLDRLGHQNTEAFF; CDR3nt: TGTGCCAGCAGCTTAGATCGCCTGGGACACCAGAACACTGAAGCTTTCTTT; v_gene: TRBV11-3; abundance: NA; j_gene: TRBJ1-1; d_gene: NA
CDR3aa: CASSPWARTGSDSPLHF; CDR3nt: TGTGCCAGCAGCCCGTGGGCTAGGACAGGGTCGGATTCACCCCTCCACTTT; v_gene: TRBV7-9; abundance: NA; j_gene: TRBJ1-6; d_gene: TRBD1
CDR3aa: CASSLPVTGGGEQYF; CDR3nt: TGTGCCAGCAGCCTACCAGTCACAGGCGGGGGGGAGCAGTACTTC; v_gene: TRBV7-2; abundance: NA; j_gene: TRBJ2-7; d_gene: TRBD2
CDR3aa: CATQLAYEQYF; CDR3nt: TGTGCCACCCAACTAGCCTACGAGCAGTACTTC; v_gene: TRBV2; abundance: NA; j_gene: TRBJ2-7; d_gene: NA
CDR3aa: CASSIGSGIFSHNEQFF; CDR3nt: TGTGCCAGTAGTATAGGTAGCGGGATATTTTCCCACAATGAGCAGTTCTTC; v_gene: TRBV19; abundance: NA; j_gene: TRBJ2-1; d_gene: TRBD2
CDR3aa: CASSFPEAGGPHEQFF; CDR3nt: TGTGCCAGCAGCTTTCCTGAGGCGGGAGGGCCCCACGAGCAGTTCTTC; v_gene: TRBV7-3; abundance: NA; j_gene: TRBJ2-1; d_gene: TRBD2
CDR3aa: CASSLGAGGRETQYF; CDR3nt: TGTGCCAGCAGCTTAGGTGCGGGGGGACGGGAGACCCAGTACTTC; v_gene: TRBV11-2; abundance: NA; j_gene: TRBJ2-5; d_gene: TRBD2
CDR3aa: CASTRTGGISNEQFF; CDR3nt: TGTGCCAGTACCCGAACGGGGGGTATTAGCAATGAGCAGTTCTTC; v_gene: TRBV2; abundance: NA; j_gene: TRBJ2-1; d_gene: TRBD2
CDR3aa: CASSKQGWGNQPQHF; CDR3nt: TGTGCCAGCAGTAAACAGGGTTGGGGCAATCAGCCCCAGCATTTT; v_gene: TRBV2; abundance: NA; j_gene: TRBJ1-5; d_gene: NA
CDR3aa: CASIRREGFHEQYF; CDR3nt: TGTGCCAGCATTCGGAGGGAGGGATTCCACGAGCAGTACTTC; v_gene: TRBV6-5; abundance: NA; j_gene: TRBJ2-7; d_gene: TRBD2
CDR3aa: CASTLQGWGEKLFF; CDR3nt: TGTGCCAGCACCTTACAGGGTTGGGGTGAAAAACTGTTTTTT; v_gene: TRBV28; abundance: once; j_gene: TRBJ1-4; d_gene: NA
CDR3aa: CASSMWEGNTGELFF; CDR3nt: TGTGCCAGTAGTATGTGGGAGGGAAACACCGGGGAGCTGTTTTTT; v_gene: TRBV19; abundance: NA; j_gene: TRBJ2-2; d_gene: TRBD2
CDR3aa: CASSLALGGTAGEKLFF; CDR3nt: TGTGCCAGCAGCTTAGCGTTAGGCGGGACAGCAGGTGAAAAACTGTTTTTT; v_gene: TRBV7-9; abundance: NA; j_gene: TRBJ1-4; d_gene: TRBD1
CDR3aa: CASSSLSYEQYF; CDR3nt: TGTGCCAGCAGCTCCCTCTCCTACGAGCAGTACTTC; v_gene: TRBV5-5; abundance: NA; j_gene: TRBJ2-7; d_gene: NA
CDR3aa: CASSTIQGYNQPQHF; CDR3nt: TGTGCCAGCAGTACCATACAGGGTTACAATCAGCCCCAGCATTTT; v_gene: TRBV28; abundance: NA; j_gene: TRBJ1-5; d_gene: NA
CDR3aa: CASSYIKNTEAFF; CDR3nt: TGTGCCAGCAGTTACATCAAGAACACTGAAGCTTTCTTT; v_gene: TRBV6-5; abundance: NA; j_gene: TRBJ1-1; d_gene: NA
CDR3aa: CASSISRGDGYTF; CDR3nt: TGTGCCAGTAGTATTAGCAGGGGCGATGGCTACACCTTC; v_gene: TRBV19; abundance: NA; j_gene: TRBJ1-2; d_gene: NA
CDR3aa: CASSLRYSINDEQFF; CDR3nt: TGTGCCAGCAGCTTACGGTACTCCATTAACGATGAGCAGTTCTTC; v_gene: TRBV7-2; abundance: NA; j_gene: TRBJ2-1; d_gene: NA
CDR3aa: CASSGSSGSYNEQFF; CDR3nt: TGTGCCAGCAGCGGTTCTAGCGGGTCCTACAATGAGCAGTTCTTC; v_gene: TRBV7-9; abundance: NA; j_gene: TRBJ2-1; d_gene: TRBD2
CDR3aa: CASSAGSNQPQHF; CDR3nt: TGCGCCAGCAGTGCGGGAAGCAATCAGCCCCAGCATTTT; v_gene: TRBV10-1; abundance: few; j_gene: TRBJ1-5; d_gene: NA